A selection of T cell receptor beta chains follows, all from one sample in a study of CD8 T cells in ankylosing spondylitis. TCRdb redid the calling of the 5' RACE reads with MiXCR, one entry per CDR3 protein. Of 230,000 or so distinct CDR3 sequences in the sample, about 24% were seen once. The sample was blood, either unsorted or a sorted T cell fraction (not recorded which). The origin of the receptors is a male donor with ankylosing spondylitis or in good health (not recorded which). Each CDR3 is given with its conserved first and last residue. D genes are given only for firm matches. The size entry is marked missing in some rows and otherwise reads once, few, many or a size class.

length | D | J | V | size | CDR3 | DNA
13 | NA | TRBJ2-5 | TRBV20-1 | many | CSANRRVRETQYF | TGCAGTGCGAACCGTCGGGTGCGAGAGACCCAGTACTTC
15 | TRBD2 | TRBJ2-3 | TRBV20-1 | NA | CSAKVGTSSADTQYF | TGCAGTGCTAAGGTCGGGACTAGTTCCGCAGATACGCAGTATTTT
15 | NA | TRBJ1-1 | TRBV28 | many | CASSFAGAGATEAFF | TGTGCCAGCAGTTTTGCTGGGGCAGGGGCAACTGAAGCTTTCTTT
15 | TRBD1 | TRBJ2-7 | TRBV7-6 | few | CASSLGTGGEYEQYF | TGTGCCAGCAGCTTGGGGACAGGGGGCGAGTACGAGCAGTACTTC
14 | NA | TRBJ2-3 | TRBV20-1 | many | CSANGDGLTDTQYF | TGCAGTGCTAACGGGGATGGGTTAACAGATACGCAGTATTTT
9 | NA | TRBJ2-3 | TRBV29-1 | NA | CSVEDTQYF | TGCAGCGTTGAAGATACGCAGTATTTT
16 | NA | TRBJ2-2 | TRBV20-1 | NA | CSASLGARRNTGELFF | TGCAGTGCTAGCCTTGGGGCCAGACGGAACACCGGGGAGCTGTTTTTT
15 | NA | TRBJ2-7 | TRBV6-5 | few | CASSYSPGQAHEQYF | TGTGCCAGCAGTTACTCGCCCGGGCAGGCCCACGAGCAGTACTTC
13 | NA | TRBJ2-3 | TRBV7-2 | NA | CASQTYTVDTQYF | TGTGCCAGCCAGACTTACACGGTAGATACGCAGTATTTT
13 | NA | TRBJ2-7 | TRBV29-1 | few | CSVARTESYEQYF | TGCAGCGTGGCCAGGACAGAGTCCTACGAGCAGTACTTC
14 | TRBD1 | TRBJ2-7 | TRBV5-1 | many | CASSWSGQGNEQYF | TGCGCCAGCAGCTGGTCCGGACAGGGGAACGAGCAGTACTTC
15 | TRBD2 | TRBJ2-5 | TRBV6-1 | NA | CASSERGGRKETQYF | TGTGCCAGCAGCGAGCGGGGGGGCCGAAAAGAGACCCAGTACTTC
14 | NA | TRBJ2-7 | TRBV4-1 | many | CASSQLDAAYEQYF | TGCGCCAGCAGCCAGTTGGACGCGGCCTACGAGCAGTACTTC
15 | TRBD2 | TRBJ2-5 | TRBV6-1 | many | CASSRSGATGETQYF | TGTGCCAGCAGTAGAAGCGGGGCCACGGGAGAGACCCAGTACTTC
19 | TRBD2 | TRBJ2-1 | TRBV20-1 | NA | CSARDPASGGVIPYNEQFF | TGCAGTGCTAGAGACCCCGCTAGCGGGGGGGTAATCCCTTACAATGAGCAGTTCTTC